The 16 T cell receptor beta chains presented below share a single source sample, sequenced in a study of blood T cell repertoires in COVID-19. Measured with immunoSEQ multiplex PCR; TCRdb has only the in-frame clones, and not every one. The table has 10,000 to 15,000 clones, roughly 80% seen once; the top ten hold around 25%. Sequencing was carried out using peripheral blood. The receptors originated from a man aged 40-55 years with active or convalescent COVID-19.

In regard to this clone: This may be a read error: a much more frequent sequence differs by one nucleotide. The gene calls are TRBV28 and TRBJ2-7, with 12 bases fitting TRBD1. Trimming cost V 4 bases and J 7 bases; bases outside gene matches: 5. The CDR3 is 14 amino acids. The germline CDR1 and CDR2 sequences are MDHEN and SYDVKM. The CDR3 DNA reads as TGTGCCAGCAGTTGGGGACAGGGGGCGCGAGAGCAGTACTTC. This translates into CASSWGQGAREQYF.

Only one count was recorded for this clone. This rearrangement joins TRBV5-1 to TRBJ2-1; D might be TRBD2 (5 bases). V was shortened by 1 base and J by 8 bases, with 7 bases between the two germline ends. The CDR3 sequence is 12 residues long. Germline loops: CDR1 SGHRS, CDR2 YFSETQ. The CDR3 region is CASSLTSHEQFF. In nucleotides, the CDR3 is TGCGCCAGCAGCTTGACTAGTCATGAGCAGTTCTTC.

This clone showed up just once. A read error may account for a junction end that differs from germline. V is TRBV3-1 (or the pseudogene TRBV3-2) and J is TRBJ1-5, with TRBD1 as a possible D gene (6 bases). Germline CDR1 reads LGHDT; CDR2 reads YNNKEL (reference sequence). This CDR3 comprises 14 residues. The CDR3 bases are TGTGCCAGAAGCCAAGTAGAAGACAGGCAGCCCCAGCATTTT. Residues: CARSQVEDRQPQHF.

This chain connects TRBV7-9 to TRBJ2-3, with 9 bases lining up with TRBD2. Germline CDR1 SEHNR, CDR2 FQNEAQ (reference sequence). This CDR3 has 15 amino acids. Unmatched junction bases numbered 6, after V lost 1 base and J lost 7 bases. Here the CDR3 DNA reads TGTGCCAGCAGCTTAGGGCGGGGGGGCCCAAATACGCAGTATTTT. It yields the protein CASSLGRGGPNTQYF.

This clone appeared a single time. This rearrangement joins TRBV7-2 to TRBJ2-3, with TRBD2 identical over 11 bases. J was trimmed by 1 base and V by 3 bases; bases with no gene match: 3. The length of the CDR3 is 16 residues. CDR1 and CDR2 from the germline V gene are SGHTA and FQGNSA. Written as DNA, the CDR3 is TGTGCCAGCAGCTTTTCGGGACTAGCGGGCACAGATACGCAGTATTTT. Translation gives CASSFSGLAGTDTQYF.

Here the CDR3 reads CASSLGAEDTQYF. The DNA for the CDR3 is TGTGCCAGCAGCTTGGGCGCCGAGGATACGCAGTATTTT. This chain connects TRBV5-6 to TRBJ2-3; D is unresolved. The CDR3 spans 13 residues. CDR1 and CDR2 (germline): SGHDT, YYEEEE. The V end was cut by 0 bases, the J end by 6 bases, with 8 bases between.

V and J are TRBV27 and TRBJ2-3; D might be TRBD2 (6 bases). This CDR3 is 18 amino acids long. V lost 0 bases and J lost 4, with 20 bases in between. CDR1 is MNHEY, CDR2 SMNVEV, per germline (reference sequence). CDR3 protein: CASSLSPDWGDWADTQYF. DNA of the CDR3: TGTGCCAGCAGTTTATCGCCCGATTGGGGGGATTGGGCAGATACGCAGTATTTT.

The rearrangement links TRBV19 to TRBJ1-5; D may be TRBD1 (6 bases). V lost 8 bases and J lost 6, with 23 bases in between. The germline CDR1 and CDR2 sequences are LNHDA and SQIVND (reference sequence). CDR3 size: 16 residues. The CDR3, as DNA: TGTGCCAGTTCCTGGGGACACCGGGGATCTAGTCAGCCCCAGCATTTT. This gives the protein CASSWGHRGSSQPQHF.

V and J are TRBV19 and TRBJ1-5, with D tentatively TRBD1 (5 bases). Looked up from germline, CDR1 is LNHDA and CDR2 is SQIVND (reference sequence). Trimming pared 3 bases from V and 4 bases from J, leaving 10 bases between. This CDR3 has 14 amino acids. CDR3 region: CASSMWEGNQPQHF. CDR3 DNA sequence: TGTGCCAGTAGTATGTGGGAGGGGAATCAGCCCCAGCATTTT. The full variable domain, in which reference TRBV19 and TRBJ1-5 provide the parts outside the CDR3, is DGGITQSPKYLFRKEGQNVTLSCEQNLNHDAMYWYRQDPGQGLRLIYYSQIVNDFQKGDIAEGYSVSREKKESFPLTVTSAQKNPTAFYLCASSMWEGNQPQHFGDGTRLSIL.

V usage is TRBV2 and J usage is TRBJ2-5; TRBD1 matches 7 bases. The CDR3 is 13 amino acids. Germline assignment: CDR1 SNHLY and CDR2 FYNNEI. With 5 bases clipped from V and 3 bases from J, the junction kept 3 bases outside the gene matches. The DNA of the CDR3 is TGTGCCAGCAGTATCGGGACAGAAGAGACCCAGTACTTC. Amino acids: CASSIGTEETQYF.

The chain joins TRBV12-3 or TRBV12-4 to TRBJ2-7; 8 bases are shared with TRBD1. Trimming cost V 6 bases and J 2 bases; bases outside gene matches: 3. The CDR3 has 13 amino acids. The CDR3 DNA is TGTGCCAGCAGGGAGACAGGGGCCTACGAGCAGTACTTC. Translation gives CASRETGAYEQYF.

The rearrangement links TRBV7-9 to TRBJ1-6; 10 bases fit TRBD1. Trimming cost V 5 bases and J 9 bases; bases outside gene matches: 4. The CDR3 has 14 residues. Per the germline V gene, CDR1 is SEHNR and CDR2 is FQNEAQ (reference sequence). The CDR3 loop is CASSRQGAPSPLHF. CDR3 sequence (DNA): TGTGCCAGCAGCAGACAGGGGGCGCCTTCACCCCTCCACTTT.

The chain carries TRBV4-3 and TRBJ2-1; 14 nucleotides align to TRBD2. The CDR3 has 14 amino acids. The ends lost 2 bases at V and 14 bases at J; junction bases unmatched: 5. CDR1 and CDR2 from the germline V gene are LGHNA and YSLEER. The CDR3 sequence: CASSQRTSGGIEFF. CDR3 DNA sequence: TGCGCCAGCAGCCAAAGGACTAGCGGGGGGATCGAGTTCTTC.

CDR3 amino acids: CATSTGQFNYGYTF. The CDR3 coding sequence is TGTGCCACCAGCACCGGACAGTTTAACTATGGCTACACCTTC. The J gene is TRBJ1-2, the V gene TRBV15, with D maybe TRBD1 (6 bases). Germline V gives CDR1 LNHNV, CDR2 YYDKDF (reference sequence). This CDR3 comprises 14 residues. V was shortened by 4 bases and J by 1 base, with 10 bases between the two germline ends.

V gene TRBV12-3 or TRBV12-4 combines with J gene TRBJ1-2; 11 nucleotides line up with TRBD1. The CDR3 contains 12 residues. V was clipped by 7 bases and J by 8 bases; unmatched bases: 3. The DNA for the CDR3 is TGTGCCAGCATTAGGACAGGGGGCGGCTACACCTTC. This encodes CASIRTGGGYTF.

The sample holds one count of this clone. This sequence joins TRBV24-1 and TRBJ1-3, with no clear D. Germline loops: CDR1 KGHDR, CDR2 SFDVKD. Trimming removed 6 bases at V and 0 bases at J, with 5 bases between. This CDR3 contains 13 residues. The CDR3 protein is CATSHNSGNTIYF. For the CDR3, the DNA is TGTGCCACCAGTCACAACTCTGGAAACACCATATATTTT.